The 21 T cell receptor beta chains below all came from one sample that was sequenced in a study of resident and recirculating memory T cells in vitiligo. The protocol was immunoSEQ multiplex PCR, while the TCRdb copy is restricted to in-frame clones and leaves out a portion. The table includes around 78,000 clones, 90% to 95% detected once. Sample: blood. The receptors originated from a male donor with vitiligo.

J is TRBJ2-3 and V is TRBV19, with D possibly TRBD1 on 6 matching bases. The V gene's germline CDR1 is LNHDA and CDR2 SQIVND (reference sequence). The CDR3 is 15 residues long. The germline V and J ends were trimmed by 1 base and 1 base, with 9 bases remaining between them. For the CDR3, the DNA is TGTGCCAGTAGTATAGGGGGGCTCGGCACAGATACGCAGTATTTT. This sequence encodes CASSIGGLGTDTQYF.

The chain employs TRBV18 and TRBJ1-5; 7 nucleotides match TRBD1. Trimming removed 5 bases from V and 5 bases from J; junction bases left unmatched: 9. This CDR3 spans 15 amino acids. CDR1 and CDR2 (germline): KGHSH, LQKENI. CDR3 DNA sequence: TGTGCCAGCTCAACCGACAGGGAAGATTATCAGCCCCAGCATTTT. Its translation is CASSTDREDYQPQHF.

The rearrangement uses TRBV7-6 and TRBJ2-5; 12 bases line up with TRBD2. Losses at the gene ends were 5 bases for V and 5 bases for J; bases not matched to a gene: 12. Germline loops: CDR1 SGHVS, CDR2 FNYEAQ. The CDR3 runs 17 residues. CDR3 sequence reads: CASSIPRRLAGVETQYF. In DNA, the CDR3 is TGTGCCAGCAGCATACCTAGGAGACTAGCGGGAGTGGAGACCCAGTACTTC.

The chain joins TRBV9 to TRBJ2-3, with 11 bases identical to TRBD1. Germline CDR1 and CDR2: SGDLS and YYNGEE. The CDR3 extends over 15 amino acids. V lost 6 bases, J lost 8 bases, and 11 bases stayed unmatched. The CDR3 DNA sequence: TGTGCCAGCAAAAGGACAGGGGGCGAAGAAGGTACGCAGTATTTT. It encodes CASKRTGGEEGTQYF.

The CDR3 protein is CASRYWGGGEQYF. The CDR3 DNA is TGTGCCAGCCGCTACTGGGGGGGTGGTGAGCAGTACTTC. The chain has TRBV5-8 and TRBJ2-7; TRBD2 matches 7 bases. The CDR3 consists of 13 residues. Per the germline V gene, CDR1 is SGHTS and CDR2 is YDEGEE. The junction had 11 bases not matched to a gene; V was cut back by 7 bases and J by 7 bases.

V usage is TRBV7-9 and J usage is TRBJ2-3; 14 nucleotides align to TRBD2. With V trimmed by 5 bases and J by 4 bases, 5 bases remained unmatched. CDR1 and CDR2 from the germline V gene are SEHNR and FQNEAQ (reference sequence). The CDR3 is 16 amino acids. The CDR3 here is CASSPPGLAGADTQYF. The CDR3 DNA is TGTGCCAGCAGCCCCCCGGGACTAGCGGGAGCAGATACGCAGTATTTT.

The chain employs TRBV27 and TRBJ2-3; a possible D gene is TRBD2 (6 bases). Per germline, CDR1 MNHEY and CDR2 SMNVEV (reference sequence). This CDR3 comprises 15 residues. Trimming took 10 bases from V and 5 from J, leaving 22 bases between them. In DNA, the CDR3 is TGTGCCACCACCCCTGCGGGGAATATAGGAGATACGCAGTATTTT. As protein: CATTPAGNIGDTQYF.

This sequence joins TRBV28 and TRBJ2-1; 11 nucleotides line up with TRBD2. V dropped 4 bases and J dropped 6; count of bases not matched to a gene: 11. Looked up from germline, CDR1 is MDHEN and CDR2 is SYDVKM. This CDR3 spans 17 amino acids. The CDR3 DNA reads as TGTGCCAGCAGTTCCGCTCGACTAGCGGGGATATCCAATGAGCAGTTCTTC. Amino acids: CASSSARLAGISNEQFF. Drawing the rest from reference TRBV28 and TRBJ2-1, the complete variable domain is DVKVTQSSRYLVKRTGEKVFLECVQDMDHENMFWYRQDPGLGLRLIYFSYDVKMKEKGDIPEGYSVSREKKERFSLILESASTNQTSMYLCASSSARLAGISNEQFFGPGTRLTVL.

This chain uses TRBV30 with TRBJ1-2; D gene ambiguous. Looked up from germline, CDR1 is GTSNPN and CDR2 is SVGIG (reference sequence). Trimming left V 0 bases short and J 8 bases short, with 7 bases between. The CDR3 spans 11 residues. Here the CDR3 DNA reads TGTGCCTGGAGTGTAGCGGGGGGCTACACCTTC. Translation gives CAWSVAGGYTF.

The rearrangement links TRBV5-1 to TRBJ1-1; 8 nucleotides agree with TRBD1. Losses at the gene ends were 5 bases for V and 3 bases for J; bases not matched to a gene: 6. The CDR3 is 14 amino acids. The germline V gene encodes CDR1 SGHRS and CDR2 YFSETQ. The CDR3 DNA reads as TGCGCCAGCAGAGGACAGGGAGGCGACACTGAAGCTTTCTTT. Protein product: CASRGQGGDTEAFF.

The chain uses TRBV11-3 and TRBJ1-2; 8 nucleotides align to TRBD1. Germline V gene data show CDR1 as SGHNT and CDR2 as YENEEA. This CDR3 is 15 amino acids long. V was clipped by 5 bases and J by 5 bases; unmatched bases: 10. In DNA, the CDR3 is TGTGCCAGCAGCCCTCCGGGACAGGCGTTATATGGCTACACCTTC. Translating gives CASSPPGQALYGYTF.

This clone was seen once. This chain uses TRBV7-6 with TRBJ2-7; TRBD2 matches 8 bases. The CDR3 is 15 amino acids. In germline, CDR1 is SGHVS, CDR2 FNYEAQ. The junction had 8 bases not matched to a gene; V was cut back by 3 bases and J by 4 bases. Here the CDR3 reads CASSFKPGLGYEQYF. The CDR3 coding sequence is TGTGCCAGCAGCTTCAAGCCGGGACTAGGATACGAGCAGTACTTC.

The chain employs TRBV19 and TRBJ1-3, with 8 bases that match TRBD1. V lost 5 bases and J lost 7; bases outside the gene matches: 4. CDR1 and CDR2 (germline): LNHDA, SQIVND (reference sequence). The CDR3 is 13 residues long. The chain's CDR3 is CASSPQGANTIYF. CDR3 in DNA: TGTGCCAGTAGTCCCCAGGGGGCGAACACCATATATTTT.

The chain joins TRBV5-6 to TRBJ2-7, with 10 nucleotides matching TRBD1. CDR3 length: 13 amino acids. Germline trimming cut 4 bases from V and 6 bases from J; bases unmatched to any gene: 4. The germline V gene has CDR1 SGHDT and CDR2 YYEEEE. Here the CDR3 reads CASSADRGLEQYF. The DNA for the CDR3 is TGTGCCAGCAGCGCCGACAGGGGGCTCGAGCAGTACTTC.

This chain connects TRBV4-1 to TRBJ2-7; 10 bases align to TRBD1. The CDR3 extends over 18 amino acids. Trimming cost V 4 bases and J 0 bases; bases outside gene matches: 12. CDR1 is MGHRA and CDR2 is YSYEKL in the germline V gene. This CDR3 is CASSPLRGRTGGSYEQYF. The CDR3 DNA is TGCGCCAGCAGCCCGTTGAGGGGGAGGACAGGGGGCTCCTACGAGCAGTACTTC.

This chain joins TRBV7-3 and TRBJ2-1, with 11 bases that match TRBD2. The CDR3 consists of 16 residues. With 3 bases clipped from V and 4 bases from J, the junction kept 5 bases outside the gene matches. Germline V gene data show CDR1 as SGHTA and CDR2 as FQGTGA. The CDR3 loop is CASSFSGRARYNEQFF. CDR3 nucleotide sequence: TGTGCCAGCAGCTTTAGCGGGAGGGCCCGGTACAATGAGCAGTTCTTC.

This chain links TRBV6-1 with TRBJ1-5, with TRBD1 matching 7 bases. Per germline, CDR1 MNHNS and CDR2 SASEGT. CDR3 length: 14 amino acids. V gave up 5 bases and J gave up 4 bases; unmatched junction bases: 5. CDR3 bases: TGTGCCAGCAGTTGGGACAGCCCTAATCAGCCCCAGCATTTT. This codes for CASSWDSPNQPQHF.

In DNA form, the CDR3 reads TGTGCCAGCAGTGAGACTAGCACCAATGAGCAGTTCTTC. This sequence encodes CASSETSTNEQFF. The genes are TRBV2 and TRBJ2-1; 7 bases agree with TRBD2. The CDR3 is made up of 13 amino acids. V dropped 3 bases and J dropped 6; count of bases not matched to a gene: 2. CDR1 SNHLY and CDR2 FYNNEI come from the germline V gene. The full variable domain, its missing parts supplied by reference TRBV2 and TRBJ2-1, is EPEVTQTPSHQVTQMGQEVILRCVPISNHLYFYWYRQILGQKVEFLVSFYNNEISEKSEIFDDQFSVERPDGSNFTLKIRSTKLEDSAMYFCASSETSTNEQFFGPGTRLTVL.

J is TRBJ2-7 and V is TRBV29-1; D is perhaps TRBD1 (6 bases). The CDR3 is 11 amino acids. Germline V gives CDR1 SQVTM, CDR2 ANQGSEA. V shed 3 bases and J shed 6 bases, with 9 bases lying between them. The CDR3 DNA sequence: TGCAGCGTTGAGGGCAGGGGCGAGCAGTACTTC. This codes for CSVEGRGEQYF.

The chain couples TRBV19 to TRBJ2-3, with 10 bases aligning to TRBD2. CDR3 size: 17 residues. Germline V gene sequence: CDR1 LNHDA, CDR2 SQIVND (reference sequence). The J segment lost 1 base and the V segment lost 5 bases, leaving 9 bases of the junction unmatched. CDR3: CASSSASGSEGTDTQYF. The CDR3 DNA follows: TGTGCCAGTAGTTCAGCTAGCGGGAGCGAGGGCACAGATACGCAGTATTTT.

The V gene is TRBV27, the J gene TRBJ2-3, with D possibly TRBD2 on 5 matching bases. The V and J ends lost 4 bases and 11 bases respectively, with 10 bases between them. This CDR3 is built from 11 residues. CDR1 and CDR2 from the germline V gene are MNHEY and SMNVEV (reference sequence). The CDR3 here is CASSSQGRQYF. The CDR3 DNA reads TGTGCCAGCAGTTCCCAAGGGAGGCAGTATTTT.